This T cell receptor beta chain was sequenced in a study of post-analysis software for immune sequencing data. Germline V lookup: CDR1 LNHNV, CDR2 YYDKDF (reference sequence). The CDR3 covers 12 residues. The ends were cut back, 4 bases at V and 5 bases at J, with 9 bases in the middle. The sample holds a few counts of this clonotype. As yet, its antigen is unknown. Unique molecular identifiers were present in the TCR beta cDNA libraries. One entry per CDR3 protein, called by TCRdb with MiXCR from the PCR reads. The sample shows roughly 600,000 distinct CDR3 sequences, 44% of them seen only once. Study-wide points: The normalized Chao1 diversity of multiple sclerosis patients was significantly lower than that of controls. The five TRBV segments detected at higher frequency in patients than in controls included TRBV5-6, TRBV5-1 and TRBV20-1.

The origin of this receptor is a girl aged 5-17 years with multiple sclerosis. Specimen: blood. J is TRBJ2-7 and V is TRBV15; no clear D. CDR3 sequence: CATSNSPHEQYF. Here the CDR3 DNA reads TGTGCCACCAGCAACTCTCCCCACGAGCAGTACTTC.